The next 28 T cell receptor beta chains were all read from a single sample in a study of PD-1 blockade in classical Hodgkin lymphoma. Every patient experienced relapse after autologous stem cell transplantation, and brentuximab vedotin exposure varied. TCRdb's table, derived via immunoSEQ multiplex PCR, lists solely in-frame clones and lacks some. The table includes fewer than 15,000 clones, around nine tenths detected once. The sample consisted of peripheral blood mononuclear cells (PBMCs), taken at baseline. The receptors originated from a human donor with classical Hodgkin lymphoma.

The chain's CDR3 is CASSLYSGEQPQHF. Written as DNA, the CDR3 is TGTGCCAGCAGCTTATACTCAGGGGAACAGCCCCAGCATTTT. The chain has TRBV7-2 and TRBJ1-5, with a tentative D call TRBD1 (6 bases). V was cut by 2 bases and J by 7 bases, with 12 bases left in between. Germline loops: CDR1 SGHTA, CDR2 FQGNSA. This CDR3 contains 14 residues.

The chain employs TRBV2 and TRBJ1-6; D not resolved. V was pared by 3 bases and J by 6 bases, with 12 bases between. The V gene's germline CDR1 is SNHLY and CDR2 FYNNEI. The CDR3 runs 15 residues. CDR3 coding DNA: TGTGCCAGCAGTGATTGGTCCCGACGTAATTCACCCCTCCACTTT. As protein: CASSDWSRRNSPLHF.

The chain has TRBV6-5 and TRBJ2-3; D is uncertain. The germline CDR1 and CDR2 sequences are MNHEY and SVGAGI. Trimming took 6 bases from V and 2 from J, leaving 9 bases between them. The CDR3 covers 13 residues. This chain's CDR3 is CASSRSYTDTQYF. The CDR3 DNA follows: TGTGCCAGCAGCCGCAGCTACACAGATACGCAGTATTTT.

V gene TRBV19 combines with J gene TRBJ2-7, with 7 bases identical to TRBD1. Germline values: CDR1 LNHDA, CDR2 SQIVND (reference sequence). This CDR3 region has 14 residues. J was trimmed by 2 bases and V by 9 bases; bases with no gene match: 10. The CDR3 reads CARETGLATYEQYF. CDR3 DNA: TGTGCCAGGGAGACAGGGCTAGCTACCTACGAGCAGTACTTC.

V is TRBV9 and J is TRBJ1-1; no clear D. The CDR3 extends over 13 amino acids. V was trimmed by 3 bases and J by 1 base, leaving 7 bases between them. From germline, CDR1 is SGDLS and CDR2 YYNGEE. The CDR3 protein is CASSDGRNTEAFF. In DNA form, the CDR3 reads TGTGCCAGCAGCGACGGAAGGAACACTGAAGCTTTCTTT.

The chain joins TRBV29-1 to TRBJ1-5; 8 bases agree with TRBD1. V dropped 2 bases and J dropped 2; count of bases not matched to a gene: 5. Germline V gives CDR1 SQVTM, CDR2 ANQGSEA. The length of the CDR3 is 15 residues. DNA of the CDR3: TGCAGCGTTGAATTGACAGGGGAAGGCAATCAGCCCCAGCATTTT. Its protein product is CSVELTGEGNQPQHF.

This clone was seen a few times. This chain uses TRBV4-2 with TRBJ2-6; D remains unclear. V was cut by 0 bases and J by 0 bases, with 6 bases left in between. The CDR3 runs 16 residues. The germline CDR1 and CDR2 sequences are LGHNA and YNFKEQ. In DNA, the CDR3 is TGTGCCAGCAGCCAAGACGGGTTCTCTGGGGCCAACGTCCTGACTTTC. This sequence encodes CASSQDGFSGANVLTF.

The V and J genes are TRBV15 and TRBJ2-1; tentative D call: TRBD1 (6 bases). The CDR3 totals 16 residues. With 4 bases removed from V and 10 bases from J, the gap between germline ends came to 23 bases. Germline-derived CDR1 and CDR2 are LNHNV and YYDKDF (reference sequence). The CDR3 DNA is TGTGCCACCAGCACCACGACTAAGGGGGTCCCAAGGGAGCAGTTCTTC. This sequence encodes CATSTTTKGVPREQFF.

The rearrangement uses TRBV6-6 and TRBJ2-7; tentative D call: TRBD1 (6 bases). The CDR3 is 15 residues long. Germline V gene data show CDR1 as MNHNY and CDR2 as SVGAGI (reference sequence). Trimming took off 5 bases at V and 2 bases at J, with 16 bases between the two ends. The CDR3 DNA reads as TGTGCCAGCAGTCGGGACGGGACACTAACCTACGAGCAGTACTTC. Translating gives CASSRDGTLTYEQYF.

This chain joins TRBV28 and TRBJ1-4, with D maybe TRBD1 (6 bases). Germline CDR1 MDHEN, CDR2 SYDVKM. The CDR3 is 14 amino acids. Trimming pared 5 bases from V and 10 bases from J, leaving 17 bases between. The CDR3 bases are TGTGCCAGCAGTACTCCGGGACAAAGCGGAAAACTGTTTTTT. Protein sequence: CASSTPGQSGKLFF.

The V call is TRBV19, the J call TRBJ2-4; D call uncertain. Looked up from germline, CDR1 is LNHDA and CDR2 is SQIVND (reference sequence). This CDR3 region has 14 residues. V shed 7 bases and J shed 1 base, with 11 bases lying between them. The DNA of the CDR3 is TGTGCCAGTACTCCAGGCCGGGCCAAAAACATTCAGTACTTC. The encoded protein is CASTPGRAKNIQYF.

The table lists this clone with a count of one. CDR3 sequence: CALGRGYGYTF. CDR3 in DNA: TGTGCTCTGGGCAGGGGGTATGGCTACACCTTC. The chain couples TRBV28 to TRBJ1-2; 7 bases line up with TRBD1. The germline gives CDR1 MDHEN, CDR2 SYDVKM. The length of the CDR3 is 11 residues.

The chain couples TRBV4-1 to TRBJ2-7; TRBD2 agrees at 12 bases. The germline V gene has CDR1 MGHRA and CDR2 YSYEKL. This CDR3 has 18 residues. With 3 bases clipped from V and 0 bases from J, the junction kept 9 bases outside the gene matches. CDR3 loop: CASSQFVLAGGRSYEQYF. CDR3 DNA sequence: TGCGCCAGCAGCCAGTTTGTACTAGCGGGGGGACGCTCCTACGAGCAGTACTTC.

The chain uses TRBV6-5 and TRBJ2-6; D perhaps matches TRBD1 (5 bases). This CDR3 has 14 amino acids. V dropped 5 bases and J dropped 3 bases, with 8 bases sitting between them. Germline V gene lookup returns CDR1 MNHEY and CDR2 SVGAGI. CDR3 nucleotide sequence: TGTGCCAGCAGTCTCAGGGTTGGGGCCAACGTCCTGACTTTC. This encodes CASSLRVGANVLTF.

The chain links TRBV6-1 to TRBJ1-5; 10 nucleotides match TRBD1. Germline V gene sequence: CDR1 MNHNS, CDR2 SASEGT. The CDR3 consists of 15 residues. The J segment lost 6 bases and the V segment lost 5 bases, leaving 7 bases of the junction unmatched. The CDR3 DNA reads TGTGCCAGCAGTTCTTCCGGGACAGGGGCTCAGCCCCAGCATTTT. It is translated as CASSSSGTGAQPQHF.

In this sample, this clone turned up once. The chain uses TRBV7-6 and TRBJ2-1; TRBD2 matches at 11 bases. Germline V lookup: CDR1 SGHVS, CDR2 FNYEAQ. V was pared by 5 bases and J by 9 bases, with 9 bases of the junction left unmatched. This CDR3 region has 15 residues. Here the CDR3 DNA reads TGTGCCAGCAGCCGAGGTAGCGGGGGGGCTAGTGAGCAGTTCTTC. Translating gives CASSRGSGGASEQFF.

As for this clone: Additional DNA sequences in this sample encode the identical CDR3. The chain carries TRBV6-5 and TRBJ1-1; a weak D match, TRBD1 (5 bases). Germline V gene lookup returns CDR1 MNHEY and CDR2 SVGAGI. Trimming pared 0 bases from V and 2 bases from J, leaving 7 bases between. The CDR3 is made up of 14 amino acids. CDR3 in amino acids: CASSYSGGNTEAFF. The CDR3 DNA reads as TGTGCCAGCAGTTACTCTGGGGGAAACACTGAAGCTTTCTTT.

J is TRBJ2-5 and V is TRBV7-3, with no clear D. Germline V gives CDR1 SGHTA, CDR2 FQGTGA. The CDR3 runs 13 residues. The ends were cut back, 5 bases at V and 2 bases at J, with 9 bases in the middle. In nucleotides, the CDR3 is TGTGCCAGCAGCCCAGCCCGGCAAGAGACCCAGTACTTC. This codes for CASSPARQETQYF.

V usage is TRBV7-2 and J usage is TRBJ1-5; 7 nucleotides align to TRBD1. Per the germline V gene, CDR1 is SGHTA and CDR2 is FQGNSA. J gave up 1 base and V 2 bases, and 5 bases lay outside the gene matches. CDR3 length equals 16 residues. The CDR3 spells CASSLRAGGSNQPQHF. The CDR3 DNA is TGTGCCAGCAGCTTAAGGGCAGGGGGGAGCAATCAGCCCCAGCATTTT.

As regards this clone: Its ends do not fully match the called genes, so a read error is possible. CDR3: CAISEKEGEGQFF. The CDR3 DNA is TGTGCCATCAGTGAGAAAGAGGGTGAGGGGCAGTTCTTC. This chain links TRBV6-1 with TRBJ2-1; TRBD2 might be the D (5 bases). Germline values: CDR1 MNHNS, CDR2 SASEGT. The CDR3 length is 13 residues.

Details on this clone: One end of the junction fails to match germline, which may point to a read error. The CDR3 DNA sequence: TGTGTCAGCAGTTACCCCGACAGGGACGAAGCTTTCTTT. It specifies CVSSYPDRDEAFF. V usage is TRBV6-5 and J usage is TRBJ1-1; 7 bases are shared with TRBD1. The CDR3 consists of 13 residues. Per the germline V gene, CDR1 is MNHEY and CDR2 is SVGAGI.

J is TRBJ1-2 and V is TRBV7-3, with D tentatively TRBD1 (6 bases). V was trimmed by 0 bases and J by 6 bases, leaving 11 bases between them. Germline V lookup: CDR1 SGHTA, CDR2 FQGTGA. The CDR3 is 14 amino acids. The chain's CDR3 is CASSLTRTVDGYTF. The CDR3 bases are TGTGCCAGCAGCTTAACTCGGACAGTGGATGGCTACACCTTC. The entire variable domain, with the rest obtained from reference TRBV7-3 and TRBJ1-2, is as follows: GAGVSQTPSNKVTEKGKYVELRCDPISGHTALYWYRQSLGQGPEFLIYFQGTGAADDSGLPNDRFFAVRPEGSVSTLKIQRTERGDSAVYLCASSLTRTVDGYTFGSGTRLTVV.

The CDR3 protein is CSVEAGTVSYEQYF. The CDR3 coding sequence is TGCAGCGTTGAGGCCGGGACAGTCTCCTACGAGCAGTACTTC. The chain combines TRBV29-1 with TRBJ2-7, with 7 bases fitting TRBD1. Trimming at V came to 3 bases and at J to 0 bases, leaving 5 bases not matched to a gene. Germline CDR1 reads SQVTM; CDR2 reads ANQGSEA. There are 14 residues in the CDR3.

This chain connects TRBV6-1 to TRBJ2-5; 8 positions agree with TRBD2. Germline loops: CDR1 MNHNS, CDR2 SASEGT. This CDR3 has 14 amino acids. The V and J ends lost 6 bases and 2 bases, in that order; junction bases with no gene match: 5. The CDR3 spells CASRPGGGQETQYF. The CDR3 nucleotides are TGTGCCAGCAGGCCGGGGGGGGGTCAAGAGACCCAGTACTTC.

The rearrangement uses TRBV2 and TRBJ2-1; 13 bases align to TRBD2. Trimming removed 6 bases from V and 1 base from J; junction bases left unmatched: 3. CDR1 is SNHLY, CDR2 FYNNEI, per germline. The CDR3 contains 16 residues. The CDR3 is CASRGTSGKSYNEQFF. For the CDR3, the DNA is TGTGCCAGCAGGGGGACTAGCGGGAAGTCCTACAATGAGCAGTTCTTC.

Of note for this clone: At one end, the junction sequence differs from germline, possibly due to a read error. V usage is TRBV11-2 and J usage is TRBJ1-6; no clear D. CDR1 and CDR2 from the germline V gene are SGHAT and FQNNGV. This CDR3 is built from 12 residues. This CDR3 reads CASSPLNLPLHF. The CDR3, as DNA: TGTGCCAGCAGCCCGCTTAATTTACCCCTCCACTTT.

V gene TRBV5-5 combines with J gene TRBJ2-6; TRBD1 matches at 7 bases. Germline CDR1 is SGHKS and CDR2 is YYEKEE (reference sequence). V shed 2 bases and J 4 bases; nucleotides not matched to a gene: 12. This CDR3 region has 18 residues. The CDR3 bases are TGTGCCAGCAGCTTTGGACAGGCCCCAGGGAGAGGGGCCAACGTCCTGACTTTC. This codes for CASSFGQAPGRGANVLTF.

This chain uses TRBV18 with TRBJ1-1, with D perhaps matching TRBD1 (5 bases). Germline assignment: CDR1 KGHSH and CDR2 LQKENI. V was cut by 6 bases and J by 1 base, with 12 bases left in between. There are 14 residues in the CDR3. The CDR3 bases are TGTGCCAGCTCCCAAACGGGACCGAACACTGAAGCTTTCTTT. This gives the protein CASSQTGPNTEAFF.